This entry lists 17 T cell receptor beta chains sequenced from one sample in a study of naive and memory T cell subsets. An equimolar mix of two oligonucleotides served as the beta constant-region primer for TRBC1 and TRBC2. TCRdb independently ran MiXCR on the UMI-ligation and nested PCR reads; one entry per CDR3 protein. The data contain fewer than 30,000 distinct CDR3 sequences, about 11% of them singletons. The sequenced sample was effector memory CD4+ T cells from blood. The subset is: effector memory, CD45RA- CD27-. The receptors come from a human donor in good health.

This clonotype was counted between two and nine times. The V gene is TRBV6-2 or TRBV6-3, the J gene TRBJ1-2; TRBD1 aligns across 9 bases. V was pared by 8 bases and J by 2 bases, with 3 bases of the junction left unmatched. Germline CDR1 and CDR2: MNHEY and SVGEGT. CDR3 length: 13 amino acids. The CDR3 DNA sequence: TGTGCCAGCGCGGGACAGGGAAACTATGGCTACACCTTC. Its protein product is CASAGQGNYGYTF.

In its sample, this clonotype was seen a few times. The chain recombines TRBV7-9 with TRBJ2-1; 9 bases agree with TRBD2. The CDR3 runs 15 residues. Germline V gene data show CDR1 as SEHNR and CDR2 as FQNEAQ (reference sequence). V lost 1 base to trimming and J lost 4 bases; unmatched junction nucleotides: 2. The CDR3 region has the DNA TGTGCCAGCAGCTTAGGCCTAGCGGGATACAATGAGCAGTTCTTC. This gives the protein CASSLGLAGYNEQFF. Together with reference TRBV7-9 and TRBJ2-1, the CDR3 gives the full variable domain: DTGVSQNPRHKITKRGQNVTFRCDPISEHNRLYWYRQTLGQGPEFLTYFQNEAQLEKSRLLSDRFSAERPKGSFSTLEIQRTEQGDSAMYLCASSLGLAGYNEQFFGPGTRLTVL.

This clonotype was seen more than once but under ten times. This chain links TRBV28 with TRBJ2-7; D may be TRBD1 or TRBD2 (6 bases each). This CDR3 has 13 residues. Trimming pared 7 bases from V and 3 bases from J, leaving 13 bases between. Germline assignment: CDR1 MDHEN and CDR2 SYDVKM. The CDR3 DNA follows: TGTGCCAGCATTGAGGGGGGCCGCTACGAGCAGTACTTC. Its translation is CASIEGGRYEQYF.

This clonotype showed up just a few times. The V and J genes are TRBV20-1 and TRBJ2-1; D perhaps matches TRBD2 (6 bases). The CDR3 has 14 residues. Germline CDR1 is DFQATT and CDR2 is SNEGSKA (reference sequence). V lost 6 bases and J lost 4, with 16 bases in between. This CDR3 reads CSAASSVSYNEQFF. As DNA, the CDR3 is TGCAGTGCCGCCTCTAGCGTAAGTTACAATGAGCAGTTCTTC.

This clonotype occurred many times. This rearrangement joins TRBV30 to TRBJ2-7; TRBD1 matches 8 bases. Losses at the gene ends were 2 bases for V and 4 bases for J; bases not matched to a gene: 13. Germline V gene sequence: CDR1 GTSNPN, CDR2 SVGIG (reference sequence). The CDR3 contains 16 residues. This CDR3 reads CAWSHRVGTGFYEQYF. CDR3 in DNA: TGTGCCTGGAGTCACAGGGTGGGGACAGGTTTTTACGAGCAGTACTTC.

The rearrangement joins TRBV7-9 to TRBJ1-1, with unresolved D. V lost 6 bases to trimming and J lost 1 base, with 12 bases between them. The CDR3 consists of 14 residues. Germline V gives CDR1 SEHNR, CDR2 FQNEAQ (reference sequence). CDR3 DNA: TGTGCCAGCAGTCGGCGGGAGACGAACACTGAAGCTTTCTTT. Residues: CASSRRETNTEAFF. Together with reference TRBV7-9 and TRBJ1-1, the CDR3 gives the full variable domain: DTGVSQNPRHKITKRGQNVTFRCDPISEHNRLYWYRQTLGQGPEFLTYFQNEAQLEKSRLLSDRFSAERPKGSFSTLEIQRTEQGDSAMYLCASSRRETNTEAFFGQGTRLTVV.

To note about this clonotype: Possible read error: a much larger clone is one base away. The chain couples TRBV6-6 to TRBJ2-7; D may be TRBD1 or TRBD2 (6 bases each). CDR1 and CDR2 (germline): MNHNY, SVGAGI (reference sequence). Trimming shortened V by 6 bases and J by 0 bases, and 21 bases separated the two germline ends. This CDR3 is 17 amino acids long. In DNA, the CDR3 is TGTGCCAGCAGGGGGGCTAAAGGGGGGAGCAGCTCCTACGAGCAGTACTTC. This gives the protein CASRGAKGGSSSYEQYF.

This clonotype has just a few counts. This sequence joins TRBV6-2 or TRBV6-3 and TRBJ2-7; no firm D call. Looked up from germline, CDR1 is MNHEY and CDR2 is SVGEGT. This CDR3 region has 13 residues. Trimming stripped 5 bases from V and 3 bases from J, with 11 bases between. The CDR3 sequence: CASSRTANYEQYF. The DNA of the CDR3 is TGTGCCAGCAGTAGGACGGCAAACTACGAGCAGTACTTC.

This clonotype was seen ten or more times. As DNA, the CDR3 is TGTGCCACCAGTGATCCTAGACTAGCGGGGTCAGATACGCAGTATTTT. Its protein product is CATSDPRLAGSDTQYF. The chain has TRBV24-1 and TRBJ2-3; 11 positions match TRBD2. The germline gives CDR1 KGHDR, CDR2 SFDVKD. The V and J ends lost 3 bases and 4 bases, in that order; junction bases with no gene match: 5. This CDR3 comprises 16 residues.

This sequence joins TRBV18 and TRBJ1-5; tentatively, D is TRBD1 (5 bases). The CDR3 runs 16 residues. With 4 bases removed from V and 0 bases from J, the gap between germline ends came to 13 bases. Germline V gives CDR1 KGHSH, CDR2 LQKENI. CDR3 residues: CASSLRQLGSNQPQHF. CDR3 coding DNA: TGTGCCAGCTCACTCAGACAGCTCGGTAGCAATCAGCCCCAGCATTTT.

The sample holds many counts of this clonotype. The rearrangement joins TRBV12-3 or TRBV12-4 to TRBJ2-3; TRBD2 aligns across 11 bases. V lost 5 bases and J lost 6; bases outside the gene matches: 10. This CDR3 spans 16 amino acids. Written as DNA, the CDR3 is TGTGCCAGCAGTCTGAATAGCGGGGGGGCCAGTGATACGCAGTATTTT. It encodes CASSLNSGGASDTQYF.

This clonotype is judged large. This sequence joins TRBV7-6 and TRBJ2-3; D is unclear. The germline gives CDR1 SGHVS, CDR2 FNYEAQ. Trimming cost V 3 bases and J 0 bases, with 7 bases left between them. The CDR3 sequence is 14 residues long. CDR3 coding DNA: TGTGCCAGCAGCTTTAAGGACAGCACAGATACGCAGTATTTT. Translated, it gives CASSFKDSTDTQYF.

The CDR3 loop is CASSYHLGGGTGELFF. CDR3 DNA sequence: TGTGCCAGCAGTTATCATCTCGGGGGAGGGACCGGGGAGCTGTTTTTT. This chain links TRBV6-2 or TRBV6-3 with TRBJ2-2, with 7 bases that match TRBD2. The CDR3 extends over 16 amino acids. The germline V gene encodes CDR1 MNHEY and CDR2 SVGEGT. Trimming took 3 bases from V and 5 from J; bases not matched to a gene: 9.

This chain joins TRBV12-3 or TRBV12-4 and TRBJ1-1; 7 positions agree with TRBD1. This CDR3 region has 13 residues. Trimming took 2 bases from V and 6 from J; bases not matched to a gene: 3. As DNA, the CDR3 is TGTGCCAGCAGTTTATTCGGACAGGCTGAAGCTTTCTTT. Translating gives CASSLFGQAEAFF.

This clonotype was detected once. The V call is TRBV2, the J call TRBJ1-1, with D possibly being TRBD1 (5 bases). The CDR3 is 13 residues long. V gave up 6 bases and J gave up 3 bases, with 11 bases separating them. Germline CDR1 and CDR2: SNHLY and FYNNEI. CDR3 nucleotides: TGTGCCAGCAGGGGGACGGAATACACTGAAGCTTTCTTT. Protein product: CASRGTEYTEAFF. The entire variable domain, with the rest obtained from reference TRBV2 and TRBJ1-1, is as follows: EPEVTQTPSHQVTQMGQEVILRCVPISNHLYFYWYRQILGQKVEFLVSFYNNEISEKSEIFDDQFSVERPDGSNFTLKIRSTKLEDSAMYFCASRGTEYTEAFFGQGTRLTVV.

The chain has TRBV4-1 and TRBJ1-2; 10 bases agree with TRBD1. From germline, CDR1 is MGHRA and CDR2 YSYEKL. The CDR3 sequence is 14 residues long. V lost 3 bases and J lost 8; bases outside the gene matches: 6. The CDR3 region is CASSQGTGVGGYTF. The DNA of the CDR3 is TGCGCCAGCAGCCAGGGGACAGGGGTGGGAGGCTACACCTTC.

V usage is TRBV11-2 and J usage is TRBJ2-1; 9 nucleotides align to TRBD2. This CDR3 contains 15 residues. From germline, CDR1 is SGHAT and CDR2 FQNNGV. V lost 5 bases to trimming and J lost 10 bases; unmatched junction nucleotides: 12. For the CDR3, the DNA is TGTGCCAGCAGCCCCGAGCTAGCGGGAACCCCGGAGCAGTTCTTC. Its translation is CASSPELAGTPEQFF.